This paragraph covers one TCR beta chain sequence. What it binds is not known. The read ends 3 residues before the CDR3 terminus; that terminus is restored from the germline J gene. This specimen comes from a study of T cells in women clearing cervical HPV infection. Assay used: immunoSEQ multiplex PCR; TCRdb lists only in-frame clones, some missing. Listed are 35,000 to 50,000 clones; 7.6% falls within the top ten. Study-level findings and limits: Associations may precede or follow infection; HPV-specific or memory T cells were not isolated.

There are 15 residues in the CDR3. CDR1 is MNHEY and CDR2 is SVGEGT in the germline V gene. The V and J ends lost 2 bases and 2 bases, in that order; junction bases with no gene match: 3. This sequence originates from a woman aged 18-70 years with a cervical HPV16 infection that either progressed to CIN3+ or cleared (not recorded which). Sequencing was carried out using blood buffy coat. This chain connects TRBV6-2 or TRBV6-3 to TRBJ1-2; 9 nucleotides match TRBD1. The DNA read from the CDR3 is TGTGCCAGCAGTTACGGGACAGGGCTAAACTATGGC. Its translation: CASSYGTGLNYG. The whole CDR3 reads CASSYGTGLNYGYTF.